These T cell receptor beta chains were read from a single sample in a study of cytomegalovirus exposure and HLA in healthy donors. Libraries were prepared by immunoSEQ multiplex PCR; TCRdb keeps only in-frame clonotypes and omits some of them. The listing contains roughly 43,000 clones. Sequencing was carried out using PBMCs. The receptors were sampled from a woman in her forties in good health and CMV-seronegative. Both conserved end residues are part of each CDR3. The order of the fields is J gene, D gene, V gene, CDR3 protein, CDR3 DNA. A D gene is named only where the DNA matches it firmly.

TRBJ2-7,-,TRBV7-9,CASSLPRGEQYF,TGTGCCAGCAGCTTACCACGAGGGGAGCAGTACTTC
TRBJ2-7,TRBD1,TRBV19,CASSPTGAQVGRQYF,TGTGCCAGTAGTCCAACAGGGGCTCAGGTTGGACGGCAGTACTTC
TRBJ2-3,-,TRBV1,CTSSRHHSGRAPDTQYF,TGCACCAGCAGCCGACACCATAGCGGGAGGGCCCCAGATACGCAGTATTTT
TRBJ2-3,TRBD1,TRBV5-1,CASSSGQGRADTQYF,TGCGCCAGCAGTTCCGGACAGGGACGCGCAGATACGCAGTATTTT
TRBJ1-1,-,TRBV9,CASSVHQGTEAFF,TGTGCCAGCAGCGTCCATCAGGGAACTGAAGCTTTCTTT
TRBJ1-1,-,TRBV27,CASSLYFNTEAFF,TGTGCCAGCAGTTTGTATTTTAACACTGAAGCTTTCTTT
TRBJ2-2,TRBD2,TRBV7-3,CASSPAPRTSGRKRTGELFF,TGTGCCAGCAGCCCGGCCCCTCGGACTAGCGGGAGGAAGAGGACCGGGGAGCTGTTTTTT
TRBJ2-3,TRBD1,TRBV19,CASTTLGQGTDTQYF,TGTGCCAGTACCACCTTGGGACAGGGGACAGATACGCAGTATTTT
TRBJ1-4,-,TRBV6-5,CASRRASNEKLFF,TGTGCCAGCCGGAGGGCTTCTAATGAAAAACTGTTTTTT
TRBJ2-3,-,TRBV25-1,CASSTGSKAVTDTQYF,TGTGCCAGCAGTACCGGGAGCAAGGCGGTTACAGATACGCAGTATTTT
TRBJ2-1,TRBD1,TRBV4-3,CASSQHRGTGSDNEQFF,TGCGCCAGCAGCCAACATCGGGGGACAGGGTCGGACAATGAGCAGTTCTTC
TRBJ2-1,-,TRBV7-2,CASSLVRGHNEQFF,TGTGCCAGCAGCTTAGTGCGGGGGCACAATGAGCAGTTCTTC
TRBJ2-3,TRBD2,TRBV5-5,CASSWGLAGGGATADTQYF,TGTGCCAGCAGCTGGGGACTAGCGGGAGGAGGGGCCACAGCAGATACGCAGTATTTT
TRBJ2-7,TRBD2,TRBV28,CASNLAGRNYEQYF,TGTGCCAGCAATCTAGCGGGAAGGAATTACGAGCAGTACTTC
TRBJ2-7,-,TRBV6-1,CASRGSSFEQYF,TGTGCCAGCAGGGGGAGTTCTTTCGAGCAGTACTTC
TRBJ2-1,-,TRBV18,CASSSTGPPDNEQFF,TGTGCCAGCTCATCGACAGGCCCCCCAGACAATGAGCAGTTCTTC
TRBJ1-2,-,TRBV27,CASSLYRANYGYTF,TGTGCCAGCAGTTTATACAGAGCTAACTATGGCTACACCTTC
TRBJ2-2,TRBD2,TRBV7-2,CASSFTSAAGELFF,TGTGCCAGCAGCTTTACTAGCGCGGCCGGGGAGCTGTTTTTT
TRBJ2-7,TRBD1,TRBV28,CASSSRDRAIWEQYF,TGTGCCAGCAGTTCTAGGGACAGGGCTATTTGGGAGCAGTACTTC
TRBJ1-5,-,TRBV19,CASSIGPYQPQHF,TGTGCCAGTAGTATAGGGCCATATCAGCCCCAGCATTTT
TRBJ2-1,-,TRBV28,CARSLDYRQFF,TGTGCCAGAAGCTTGGACTATAGACAGTTCTTC
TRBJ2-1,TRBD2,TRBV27,CASSLAGAYNEQFF,TGTGCCAGCAGTTTAGCGGGGGCCTACAATGAGCAGTTCTTC
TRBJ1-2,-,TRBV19,CASTVSGPGGYGYTF,TGTGCCAGTACCGTTTCGGGACCCGGGGGCTATGGCTACACCTTC
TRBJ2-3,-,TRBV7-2,CASSGRSTSTDTQYF,TGTGCCAGCAGTGGTAGGAGTACTAGCACAGATACGCAGTATTTT
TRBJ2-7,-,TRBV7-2,CASSPHPPPQATVEYF,TGTGCCAGCAGCCCACACCCTCCCCCGCAGGCCACAGTCGAGTACTTC
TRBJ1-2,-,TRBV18,CASSPPAGRGGFNYGYTF,TGTGCCAGCTCACCACCGGCAGGGCGAGGAGGGTTCAACTATGGCTACACCTTC
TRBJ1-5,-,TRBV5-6,CASSLRGWNQPQHF,TGTGCCAGCAGCTTAAGAGGGTGGAATCAGCCCCAGCATTTT
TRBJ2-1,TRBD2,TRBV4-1,CASSQANLGGRPYNEQFF,TGCGCCAGCAGCCAAGCGAATCTCGGCGGGAGGCCTTACAATGAGCAGTTCTTC
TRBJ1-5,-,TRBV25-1,CASSEYPTNQPQHF,TGTGCCAGCAGTGAATATCCGACAAATCAGCCCCAGCATTTT
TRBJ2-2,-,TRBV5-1,CASSLFPSGADTGELFF,TGCGCCAGCAGCTTGTTCCCTAGTGGGGCGGACACCGGGGAGCTGTTTTTT
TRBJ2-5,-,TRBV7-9,CASSLPSGEETQYF,TGTGCCAGCAGCCTCCCATCGGGGGAAGAGACCCAGTACTTC
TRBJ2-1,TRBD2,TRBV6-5,CASSRGLAGAFEFF,TGTGCCAGCAGTCGGGGACTAGCGGGAGCGTTTGAGTTCTTC
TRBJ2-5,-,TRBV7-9,CASSYGLAEETQYF,TGTGCCAGCAGTTACGGGCTAGCTGAAGAGACCCAGTACTTC
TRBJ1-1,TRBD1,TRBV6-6,CASSSAGTGGTEAFF,TGTGCCAGCAGTTCGGCCGGGACAGGGGGCACTGAAGCTTTCTTT
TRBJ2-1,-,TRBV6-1,CASSEAGGSEQFF,TGTGCCAGCAGTGAAGCAGGAGGGTCCGAGCAGTTCTTC
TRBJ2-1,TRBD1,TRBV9,CASSVGETGDYNEQFF,TGTGCCAGCAGCGTAGGCGAGACAGGGGACTACAATGAGCAGTTCTTC
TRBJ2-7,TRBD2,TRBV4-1,CASSQRLAGGYRGEQYF,TGCGCCAGCAGCCAACGACTAGCGGGAGGTTACAGAGGAGAGCAGTACTTC
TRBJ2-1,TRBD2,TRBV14,CASSPGTMVNEQFF,TGTGCCAGCAGCCCCGGGACTATGGTCAATGAGCAGTTCTTC
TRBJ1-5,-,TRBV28,CASRQINQPQHF,TGTGCCAGCAGACAGATCAATCAGCCCCAGCATTTT
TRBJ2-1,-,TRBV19,CASRVMGGDNEQFF,TGTGCCAGCAGGGTGATGGGGGGAGACAATGAGCAGTTCTTC
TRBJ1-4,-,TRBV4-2,CASSQGTKSTNEKLFF,TGTGCCAGCAGCCAGGGGACAAAGTCAACTAATGAAAAACTGTTTTTT
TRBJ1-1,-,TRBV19,CASSITENTEAFF,TGTGCCAGTAGTATTACTGAGAACACTGAAGCTTTCTTT
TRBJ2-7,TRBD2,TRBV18,CASSTGLAGIEQYF,TGTGCCAGCTCAACTGGACTAGCCGGGATCGAGCAGTACTTC
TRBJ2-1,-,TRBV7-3,CASSPFGAGFDEQFF,TGTGCCAGCAGCCCGTTTGGGGCAGGGTTCGATGAGCAGTTCTTC
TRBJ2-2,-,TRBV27,CASSPMLAGELFF,TGTGCCAGCAGCCCTATGTTGGCCGGGGAGCTGTTTTTT
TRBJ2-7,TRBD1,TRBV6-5,CASSYFGQGGEQYF,TGTGCCAGCAGTTACTTTGGACAGGGTGGCGAGCAGTACTTC
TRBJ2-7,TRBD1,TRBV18,CASSLGQGDEQYF,TGTGCCAGCTCATTGGGACAGGGCGACGAGCAGTACTTC
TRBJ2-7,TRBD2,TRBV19,CASSRIWTSAGGSYEQYF,TGTGCCAGTAGTCGTATTTGGACTAGCGCCGGAGGGTCCTACGAGCAGTACTTC
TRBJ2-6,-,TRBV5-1,CASSLGQWVSGANVLTF,TGCGCCAGCAGCTTGGGACAGTGGGTTTCTGGGGCCAACGTCCTGACTTTC
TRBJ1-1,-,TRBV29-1,CSVYPPGPGDTEAFF,TGCAGCGTCTACCCCCCGGGCCCCGGGGACACTGAAGCTTTCTTT
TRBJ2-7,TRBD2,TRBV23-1,CASSHTGTSRSGLDEQYF,TGCGCCAGCAGTCATACCGGGACTAGCAGGAGTGGGCTCGACGAGCAGTACTTC
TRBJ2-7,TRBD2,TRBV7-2,CASSSRSPRLAGGNEQYF,TGTGCCAGCAGCTCCCGATCCCCGAGACTAGCGGGAGGGAACGAGCAGTACTTC
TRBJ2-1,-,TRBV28,CASEPSDFEHNEQFF,TGTGCCAGCGAGCCCTCGGACTTTGAACACAATGAGCAGTTCTTC
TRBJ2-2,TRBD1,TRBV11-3,CASSLHTGDTGELFF,TGTGCCAGCAGCTTACACACAGGGGACACCGGGGAGCTGTTTTTT
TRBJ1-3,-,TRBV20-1,CSARGAHTIYF,TGCAGTGCTAGAGGAGCGCACACCATATATTTT
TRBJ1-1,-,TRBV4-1,CASSQTRVGTEAFF,TGCGCCAGCAGCCAAACCAGGGTTGGTACTGAAGCTTTCTTT
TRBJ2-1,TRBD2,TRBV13,CASSLVLAGDYNEQFF,TGTGCCAGCAGCTTGGTTTTAGCGGGAGACTACAATGAGCAGTTCTTC
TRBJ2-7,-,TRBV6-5,CASSYSYLYEQYF,TGTGCCAGCAGTTACTCCTACCTCTACGAGCAGTACTTC